This T cell receptor (beta chain) was sequenced in a study of CD8 T cells in ankylosing spondylitis. Germline V CDR1 and CDR2: LGHDT, YNNKEL (reference sequence). The CDR3 extends over 14 amino acids. With 2 bases removed from V and 0 bases from J, the gap between germline ends came to 4 bases. Study-wide results and caveats: Reported data indicate significant enrichment of disease-linked clones within matched ankylosing spondylitis synovial fluid.

In its sample, this clonotype was seen many times. Antigen specificity is unknown. Researchers built TCR beta libraries using quantitative 5'-RACE with molecular barcodes. TCRdb re-analysed the 5' RACE reads in MiXCR, keeping a single row per CDR3 protein. Of more than 95,000 distinct CDR3 sequences in the sample, roughly 8.3% are singletons; the top ten hold approximately 9.7%. Source material: blood, either unsorted or a sorted T cell fraction (not recorded which). The clonotype was recovered from a male donor with ankylosing spondylitis or in good health (not recorded which). The rearrangement links TRBV3-1 to TRBJ2-2; D gene uncertain. CDR3 amino acids: CASSQLANTGELFF. The DNA for the CDR3 is TGTGCCAGCAGCCAACTAGCGAACACCGGGGAGCTGTTTTTT.